At least ten counts were recorded for the clone carrying this T cell receptor (beta chain). Its antigen is as yet unknown. The blood was taken when hyperthyroidism was first diagnosed, before any ophthalmopathy symptoms showed up. It was RNA transcripts that yielded the amplified TCR beta CDR3 regions. HTBI primers were employed in a first-round RT-PCR of the TCR CDR3. TCRdb re-called the multiplex PCR reads through MiXCR, storing one row per CDR3 protein. The sample has 250,000 to 300,000 distinct CDR3 sequences, more than 14% seen once. This specimen belongs to a study of T cells in Graves' hyperthyroidism and ophthalmopathy. Study conclusions and caveats: Ophthalmopathy was identified by the model a median roughly six months ahead of onset.

This CDR3 region has 14 residues. V dropped 1 base and J dropped 4 bases, with 10 bases sitting between them. The chain carries TRBV12-3 or TRBV12-4 and TRBJ1-1; D is undetermined. The sequence derives from a woman aged 40 to 50 with Graves' hyperthyroidism that later progressed to Graves' ophthalmopathy. Material: blood. The CDR3 DNA is TGTGCCAGCAGTTTAGGCGGTCACCGCACTGAAGCTTTCTTT. Translated, it gives CASSLGGHRTEAFF.